This TCR beta chain was found in a study of T cell responses to AZD1222 COVID-19 vaccine. Study-level background: The study pooled second doses at about 4 or about 12 weeks. Study results and caveats: Clonal diversity was possibly underestimated; the donors were predominantly white British and more often female.

V was pared by 6 bases and J by 1 base, with 6 bases between. Germline loops: CDR1 MNHNY, CDR2 SVGAGI (reference sequence). CDR3 length equals 12 residues. Here immunoSEQ multiplex PCR was the method, and the copy in TCRdb shows in-frame clones only, minus some. The data hold 75,000 to 100,000 clones, with 85% to 90% observed a single time. Comment on this clone: What it recognizes is unknown.

The J gene is TRBJ2-5, the V gene TRBV6-6; D gene ambiguous. The input for sequencing was peripheral blood, taken on day 0 of AZD1222 vaccination. This receptor was identified in an adult in good health. The CDR3 DNA follows: TGTGCCAGCAGCCCTCGCCAAGAGACCCAGTACTTC. This translates into CASSPRQETQYF.